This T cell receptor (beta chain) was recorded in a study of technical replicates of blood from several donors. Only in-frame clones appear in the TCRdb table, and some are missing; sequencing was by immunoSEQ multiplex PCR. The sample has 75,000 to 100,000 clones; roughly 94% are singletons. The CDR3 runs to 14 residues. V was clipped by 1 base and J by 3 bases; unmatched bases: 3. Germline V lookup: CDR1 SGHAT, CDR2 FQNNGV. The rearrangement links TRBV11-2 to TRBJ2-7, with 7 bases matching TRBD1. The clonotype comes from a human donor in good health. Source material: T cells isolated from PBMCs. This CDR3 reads CASSLGDSYYEQYF. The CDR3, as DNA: TGTGCCAGCAGCTTAGGGGACAGCTACTACGAGCAGTACTTC.